What follows are 23 T cell receptor beta chains derived from one specimen sequenced in a study of T cell responses to AZD1222 COVID-19 vaccine (dated by TCRdb to about 2021). Interpreted using the paper, the time point label stands for: baseline before first vaccination. Preparation of the library involved the immunoSEQ multiplex PCR assay. TCRdb retrieved this table from immuneACCESS and kept in-frame rearrangements only. Not all clones are present; in checked studies, unresolved V genes account for under half, and no reason is known for the remainder. The sample includes more than 140,000 clones, with around nine tenths observed a single time. The top ten clonotypes cover approximately 5% of the sample. Sequencing was performed on peripheral blood, taken on day 0 of AZD1222 vaccination. The receptor set was obtained from an adult in good health.

This chain uses TRBV18 with TRBJ2-3; D uncertain. V was clipped by 2 bases and J by 6 bases, with 12 bases between them. Germline loops: CDR1 KGHSH, CDR2 LQKENI. This CDR3 is 14 amino acids long. The chain's CDR3 is CASSPGIPPDTQYF. In DNA form, the CDR3 reads TGTGCCAGCTCACCAGGGATCCCCCCGGATACGCAGTATTTT. Full variable domain (outside the CDR3, taken from reference TRBV18 and TRBJ2-3): NAGVMQNPRHLVRRRGQEARLRCSPMKGHSHVYWYRQLPEEGLKFMVYLQKENIIDESGMPKERFSAEFPKEGPSILRIQQVVRGDSAAYFCASSPGIPPDTQYFGPGTRLTVL.

This rearrangement joins TRBV6-2 or TRBV6-3 to TRBJ1-1, with 8 bases matching TRBD1. The J segment lost 0 bases and the V segment lost 4 bases, leaving 4 bases of the junction unmatched. The germline CDR1 and CDR2 sequences are MNHEY and SVGEGT. The CDR3 has 15 residues. CDR3 DNA sequence: TGTGCCAGCAGTTCCCACAGGGGGGTGAACACTGAAGCTTTCTTT. Its translation: CASSSHRGVNTEAFF.

J is TRBJ1-2 and V is TRBV24-1; 7 bases map to TRBD1. Germline CDR1 reads KGHDR; CDR2 reads SFDVKD. The ends lost 3 bases at V and 6 bases at J; junction bases unmatched: 3. The CDR3 is 13 residues long. CDR3 amino acids: CATSDGTGDGYTF. DNA of the CDR3: TGTGCCACCAGTGATGGTACAGGGGATGGCTACACCTTC.

V usage is TRBV7-9 and J usage is TRBJ2-7; D not resolved. Germline CDR1 SEHNR, CDR2 FQNEAQ (reference sequence). The V and J ends lost 4 bases and 3 bases respectively, with 10 bases between them. The CDR3 is made up of 13 amino acids. CDR3 sequence: CASSSTPSYEQYF. The DNA for the CDR3 is TGTGCCAGCAGCTCGACACCAAGCTACGAGCAGTACTTC.

This chain uses TRBV28 with TRBJ1-6, with 7 bases identical to TRBD1. Looked up from germline, CDR1 is MDHEN and CDR2 is SYDVKM. The CDR3 sequence is 16 residues long. Trimming cost V 6 bases and J 4 bases; bases outside gene matches: 9. CDR3 nucleotides: TGTGCCAGCAGACCAGGACAGGCGGTTTATAATTCACCCCTCCACTTT. Its translation: CASRPGQAVYNSPLHF.

The chain carries TRBV30 and TRBJ1-4, with 7 bases fitting TRBD1. V shed 0 bases and J 5 bases; nucleotides not matched to a gene: 9. CDR3 size: 16 residues. Germline CDR1 GTSNPN, CDR2 SVGIG (reference sequence). The CDR3 reads CAWSVGTAGQNEKLFF. The CDR3 DNA sequence: TGTGCCTGGAGTGTCGGGACAGCTGGCCAGAATGAAAAACTGTTTTTT.

This clone was detected ten times or more. At one boundary the junction diverges from the germline segment, which might be a read error. The same CDR3 can be traced to other DNA sequences in this sample. The chain has TRBV3-1 (or the pseudogene TRBV3-2) and TRBJ2-7; TRBD2 agrees at 9 bases. The CDR3 sequence is 17 residues long. Germline-derived CDR1 and CDR2 are LGHDT and YNNKEL (reference sequence). This CDR3 reads CPSSQGLAGGDAGEQYF. The CDR3 coding sequence is TGTCCCAGCAGCCAAGGACTCGCGGGGGGGGACGCCGGCGAGCAGTACTTC.

The chain recombines TRBV9 with TRBJ1-5; D might be TRBD1 (5 bases). With 4 bases removed from V and 4 bases from J, the gap between germline ends came to 6 bases. Per the germline V gene, CDR1 is SGDLS and CDR2 is YYNGEE. This CDR3 is built from 12 residues. The CDR3 loop reads CASSSGNQPQHF. The CDR3 DNA is TGTGCCAGCAGCTCAGGGAATCAGCCCCAGCATTTT.

The chain joins TRBV28 to TRBJ2-1; D gene ambiguous. Germline-derived CDR1 and CDR2 are MDHEN and SYDVKM. V dropped 3 bases and J dropped 0 bases, with 21 bases sitting between them. The CDR3 contains 19 residues. The CDR3 reads CASSLSPNWGSSSYNEQFF. CDR3 nucleotide sequence: TGTGCCAGCAGTTTGTCCCCAAACTGGGGTTCTAGCTCCTACAATGAGCAGTTCTTC. Full variable domain (rest looked up from reference TRBV28 and TRBJ2-1): DVKVTQSSRYLVKRTGEKVFLECVQDMDHENMFWYRQDPGLGLRLIYFSYDVKMKEKGDIPEGYSVSREKKERFSLILESASTNQTSMYLCASSLSPNWGSSSYNEQFFGPGTRLTVL.

This rearrangement joins TRBV28 to TRBJ2-3, with 7 nucleotides matching TRBD2. Germline V gene lookup returns CDR1 MDHEN and CDR2 SYDVKM. CDR3 length: 14 amino acids. Germline trimming cut 6 bases from V and 5 bases from J; bases unmatched to any gene: 8. The CDR3 reads CASSSRGEGDTQYF. In nucleotides, the CDR3 is TGTGCCAGCAGCTCCCGGGGGGAGGGAGATACGCAGTATTTT.

The rearrangement joins TRBV10-3 to TRBJ1-5; tentative D call: TRBD1 (6 bases). The CDR3 contains 14 residues. Germline V CDR1 and CDR2: ENHRY, SYGVKD. The ends were cut back, 0 bases at V and 4 bases at J, with 7 bases in the middle. The CDR3 sequence is CAISESTGNQPQHF. The CDR3 DNA reads as TGTGCCATCAGTGAGTCGACAGGAAATCAGCCCCAGCATTTT.

The sample holds one count of this clone. The V and J genes are TRBV10-2 and TRBJ1-2; TRBD1 matches at 8 bases. The CDR3 totals 14 residues. V was clipped by 6 bases and J by 7 bases; unmatched bases: 10. The germline gives CDR1 WSHSY, CDR2 SAAADI. The CDR3 DNA reads TGCGCCAGCAGCCGATCAGGGGGCGAGGGTGGCTACACCTTC. Its translation is CASSRSGGEGGYTF.

The chain combines TRBV12-3 or TRBV12-4 with TRBJ2-3; D may correspond to TRBD1 or TRBD2 (5 bases each). With 3 bases removed from V and 8 bases from J, the gap between germline ends came to 6 bases. The length of the CDR3 is 11 residues. This CDR3 is CASSFGGTQYF. DNA of the CDR3: TGTGCCAGCAGTTTTGGGGGTACGCAGTATTTT.

The chain uses TRBV7-9 and TRBJ2-3; D call uncertain. Trimming took off 3 bases at V and 6 bases at J, with 13 bases between the two ends. This CDR3 region has 14 residues. Per the germline V gene, CDR1 is SEHNR and CDR2 is FQNEAQ (reference sequence). CDR3 amino acids: CASSFHAPLDTQYF. In DNA form, the CDR3 reads TGTGCCAGCAGCTTTCATGCCCCCCTCGATACGCAGTATTTT.

This clone has just one count. The chain links TRBV5-1 to TRBJ2-7; the match to TRBD1 covers 7 bases. CDR3 length: 16 amino acids. Per germline, CDR1 SGHRS and CDR2 YFSETQ. J was trimmed by 3 bases and V by 1 base; bases with no gene match: 10. The CDR3 reads CASSLIVGQKIYEQYF. Here the CDR3 DNA reads TGCGCCAGCAGCTTGATCGTGGGACAGAAGATCTACGAGCAGTACTTC.

V usage is TRBV7-8 and J usage is TRBJ2-5; D call uncertain. The CDR3 runs to 13 residues. Germline lookup yields CDR1 SGHVS and CDR2 FQNEAQ. V was shortened by 3 bases and J by 3 bases, with 8 bases between the two germline ends. The DNA of the CDR3 is TGTGCCAGCAGCTTCCGGCTAGAAGAGACCCAGTACTTC. Protein: CASSFRLEETQYF.

J is TRBJ2-7 and V is TRBV2; TRBD1 is a possible D gene (5 bases). This CDR3 is built from 12 residues. The germline V gene encodes CDR1 SNHLY and CDR2 FYNNEI. V was trimmed by 11 bases and J by 5 bases, leaving 16 bases between them. CDR3 loop: CAGNKGFNEQYF. The CDR3 nucleotides are TGTGCCGGGAACAAGGGGTTCAACGAGCAGTACTTC.

This chain joins TRBV18 and TRBJ1-4; 7 positions match TRBD1. V dropped 1 base and J dropped 14; count of bases not matched to a gene: 16. This CDR3 comprises 16 residues. The germline CDR1 and CDR2 sequences are KGHSH and LQKENI. The CDR3 coding sequence is TGTGCCAGCTCACCACTCCTAACAGGGGAAGGGGGTATCCTGTTTTTT. This encodes CASSPLLTGEGGILFF.

V usage is TRBV10-1 and J usage is TRBJ2-7; TRBD1 might be the D (5 bases). The CDR3 consists of 14 residues. The V gene lost 0 bases and the J gene lost 7 bases, with 13 bases spanning the gap. Germline V gene data show CDR1 as WNHNN and CDR2 as SYGVQD (reference sequence). Written as DNA, the CDR3 is TGCGCCAGCAGTGAGTCTCACCAGGGCTATGAGCAGTACTTC. The encoded protein is CASSESHQGYEQYF.

The chain combines TRBV5-8 with TRBJ1-3; no clear D. The CDR3 has 16 residues. The V end was cut by 2 bases, the J end by 4 bases, with 16 bases between. Germline CDR1 SGHTS, CDR2 YDEGEE. CDR3 sequence reads: CASSLLLAVAGNTIYF. CDR3 DNA sequence: TGTGCCAGCAGCTTACTGTTAGCAGTAGCAGGAAACACCATATATTTT.

This chain links TRBV13 with TRBJ2-3; 7 bases line up with TRBD2. Trimming at V came to 5 bases and at J to 4 bases, leaving 6 bases not matched to a gene. The CDR3 is made up of 14 amino acids. Per the germline V gene, CDR1 is PRHDT and CDR2 is FYEKMQ (reference sequence). CDR3 nucleotides: TGTGCCAGCAGCAAGCGGGAATACTCAGATACGCAGTATTTT. This translates into CASSKREYSDTQYF.

This sequence joins TRBV6-1 and TRBJ2-7; no definite D call. V shed 2 bases and J shed 4 bases, with 6 bases lying between them. CDR3 size: 12 residues. Germline assignment: CDR1 MNHNS and CDR2 SASEGT. Here the CDR3 DNA reads TGTGCCAGCAGTGAACTGGGTTACGAGCAGTACTTC. Its translation: CASSELGYEQYF.

The V gene is TRBV11-2, the J gene TRBJ1-1; D uncertain. The CDR3 has 13 amino acids. Looked up from germline, CDR1 is SGHAT and CDR2 is FQNNGV. Trimming cost V 4 bases and J 8 bases, with 14 bases left between them. This CDR3 reads CASSSPRGPEAFF. The CDR3 DNA is TGTGCCAGCAGCTCGCCGAGAGGTCCCGAAGCTTTCTTT.